One and the same sample provided the 8 T cell receptor beta chains below, sequenced in a study of T cell repertoires in ileal Crohn's disease. Time point here: neoterminal ileum biopsy at postoperative endoscopy, about 6 months after surgery. Some clones are missing from TCRdb's copy, which holds only in-frame ones; the method was immunoSEQ multiplex PCR. The table has roughly 16,000 clones, 72% seen once; the top ten hold roughly 4%. Specimen: ileal tissue. These receptors were obtained from an adult with Crohn's disease.

The count of this clone is one. The chain joins TRBV7-8 to TRBJ1-6; the D gene is possibly TRBD1 (6 bases). Germline CDR1 and CDR2: SGHVS and FQNEAQ. The ends were cut back, 1 base at V and 8 bases at J, with 9 bases in the middle. This CDR3 region has 14 residues. CDR3 protein: CASSLGSGDSPLHF. CDR3 nucleotides: TGTGCCAGCAGCTTAGGATCAGGGGATTCACCCCTCCACTTT.

The rearrangement links TRBV19 to TRBJ1-5, with 7 bases aligning to TRBD1. Germline CDR1 is LNHDA and CDR2 is SQIVND (reference sequence). J gave up 4 bases and V 8 bases, and 8 bases lay outside the gene matches. The CDR3 totals 14 residues. The CDR3 DNA is TGTGCCAGTCAAACCGGGACAGATAATCAGCCCCAGCATTTT. Encoded protein: CASQTGTDNQPQHF.

This sequence joins TRBV6-1 and TRBJ1-2; 9 bases fit TRBD1. Germline V lookup: CDR1 MNHNS, CDR2 SASEGT. V lost 2 bases and J lost 7; bases outside the gene matches: 11. The CDR3 totals 16 residues. The CDR3 is CASSESLSGQGLGYTF. The CDR3, as DNA: TGTGCCAGCAGTGAAAGCCTATCGGGACAGGGCCTTGGCTACACCTTC.

This clone appeared a single time. V and J are TRBV7-9 and TRBJ2-3, with TRBD2 identical over 8 bases. Germline values: CDR1 SEHNR, CDR2 FQNEAQ (reference sequence). This CDR3 region has 15 residues. J lost 1 base, V lost 1 base, and 1 base had no gene match. CDR3 sequence: CASSLVSGGTDTQYF. As DNA, the CDR3 is TGTGCCAGCAGCTTAGTTAGCGGGGGCACAGATACGCAGTATTTT. Looking up the rest from reference TRBV7-9 and TRBJ2-3 gives the full variable domain: DTGVSQNPRHKITKRGQNVTFRCDPISEHNRLYWYRQTLGQGPEFLTYFQNEAQLEKSRLLSDRFSAERPKGSFSTLEIQRTEQGDSAMYLCASSLVSGGTDTQYFGPGTRLTVL.

The gene calls are TRBV2 and TRBJ1-2, with 7 bases matching TRBD1. Germline trimming cut 4 bases from V and 2 bases from J; bases unmatched to any gene: 1. This CDR3 contains 13 residues. Germline V gives CDR1 SNHLY, CDR2 FYNNEI. The CDR3: CASSAQGNYGYTF. CDR3 coding DNA: TGTGCCAGCAGTGCACAGGGGAACTATGGCTACACCTTC.

The gene calls are TRBV6-5 and TRBJ2-7; TRBD2 aligns across 11 bases. The germline V gene has CDR1 MNHEY and CDR2 SVGAGI. This CDR3 has 14 amino acids. V dropped 10 bases and J dropped 7; count of bases not matched to a gene: 12. The chain's CDR3 is CATDPLAGAGEQYF. For the CDR3, the DNA is TGTGCCACCGACCCACTAGCGGGAGCGGGAGAGCAGTACTTC.

This sequence joins TRBV4-3 and TRBJ2-1; 7 positions match TRBD2. CDR1 and CDR2 from the germline V gene are LGHNA and YSLEER. CDR3 length equals 18 residues. Trimming at V came to 0 bases and at J to 0 bases, leaving 8 bases not matched to a gene. The CDR3, as DNA: TGCGCCAGCAGCCAAGATCCCCCCGGCGGGGGCTCCTACAATGAGCAGTTCTTC. Translation: CASSQDPPGGGSYNEQFF.

The chain links TRBV7-2 to TRBJ1-1; 7 bases map to TRBD1. The germline V gene encodes CDR1 SGHTA and CDR2 FQGNSA. V trimming: 2 bases; J trimming: 7 bases; junction bases outside the gene matches: 4. The length of the CDR3 is 13 residues. Written as DNA, the CDR3 is TGTGCCAGCAGCTTAATGGGGACAGATGAAGCTTTCTTT. Protein sequence: CASSLMGTDEAFF.